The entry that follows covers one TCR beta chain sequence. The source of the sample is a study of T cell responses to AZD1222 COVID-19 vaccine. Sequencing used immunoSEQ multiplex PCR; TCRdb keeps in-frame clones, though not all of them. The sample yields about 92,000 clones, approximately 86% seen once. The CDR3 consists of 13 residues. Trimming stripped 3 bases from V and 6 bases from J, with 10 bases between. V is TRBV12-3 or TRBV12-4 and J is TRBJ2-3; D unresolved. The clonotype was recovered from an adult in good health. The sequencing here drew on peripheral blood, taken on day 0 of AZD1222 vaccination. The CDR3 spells CASSFRHPDTQYF. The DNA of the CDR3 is TGTGCCAGCAGTTTTAGGCACCCGGATACGCAGTATTTT.